This T cell receptor (beta chain) comes out of a study of blood T cell repertoires in COVID-19. Unmatched junction bases numbered 9, after V lost 6 bases and J lost 5 bases. The CDR3 is 16 residues long. The germline CDR1 and CDR2 sequences are KGHSH and LQKENI. Sequencing used immunoSEQ multiplex PCR; TCRdb keeps in-frame clones, though not all of them. This table has around 130,000 clones, over 80% appearing once. Sequenced sample: PBMCs or T cells enriched from blood (not recorded which). The source is a man aged 25 to 45 who had recovered from COVID-19. The gene calls are TRBV18 and TRBJ2-1; 11 bases are shared with TRBD1. The CDR3 sequence: CASSPSGTGGNNEQFF. CDR3 sequence (DNA): TGTGCCAGCTCTCCTTCCGGGACAGGGGGAAACAATGAGCAGTTCTTC.